Listed here is a single T cell receptor beta chain. Its antigen remains unidentified. The record has no base qualities; no much larger clone is one base away. Library construction relied on PCR. For sequencing, an Illumina HiSeq 2500 was employed. TCR library preparation used molecular barcoding, with unique molecular identifiers applied to normalize quantification of the TCRbeta repertoire. TCRdb itself trimmed the public reads at Q25 with fastp, ran MiXCR and retained productive beta chains. Merged by CDR3 protein, the rows form single entries marked with the most common genes and DNA. The sample records a few hundred thousand distinct CDR3 sequences, roughly 13% of which are singletons. The ten biggest clones cover over 3.5% of the sample. This specimen belongs to a study of T-cell reconstitution after alpha-beta-depleted transplantation in children (dated by TCRdb to 2016 to 2017). At the level of the whole study: Using TCR repertoire profiling, the study followed T-cell immune reconstitution in a quantitative way in children after TCRalphabeta/CD19-depleted allogeneic hematopoietic cell transplantation.

This sample comprised PBMCs, obtained from the stem cell graft. The origin of this receptor is a human donor who donated a stem cell graft to a child with Fanconi anemia.

The sequenced DNA is TGTGCCAGCAGTTTGATGGGGAGCACAGATACGCAGTATTTT. It codes for CASSLMGSTDTQYF. The chain uses TRBV27 and TRBJ2-3; confidence is insufficient to name the D gene. Trimming costs V 3 bases and J 0 bases, and their ends lie 7 bases apart. From a lookup of the germline V gene (reference sequence), CDR1 and CDR2 are MNHEY and SMNVEV. Inclusive of the bounding cysteine and phenylalanine, the CDR3 is 14 residues long. Just the 42-base CDR3 DNA is kept, in frame starting at base 1.